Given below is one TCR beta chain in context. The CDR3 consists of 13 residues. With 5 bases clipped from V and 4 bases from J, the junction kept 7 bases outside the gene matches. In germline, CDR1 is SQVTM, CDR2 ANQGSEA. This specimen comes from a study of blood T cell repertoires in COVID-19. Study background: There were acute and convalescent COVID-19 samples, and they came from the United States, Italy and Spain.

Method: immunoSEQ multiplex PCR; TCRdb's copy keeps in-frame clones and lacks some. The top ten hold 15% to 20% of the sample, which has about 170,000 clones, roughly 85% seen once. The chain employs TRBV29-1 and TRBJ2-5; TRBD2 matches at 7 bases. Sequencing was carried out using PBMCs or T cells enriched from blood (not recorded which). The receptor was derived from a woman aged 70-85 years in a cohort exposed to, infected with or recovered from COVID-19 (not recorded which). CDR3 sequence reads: CSVPIGGGETQYF. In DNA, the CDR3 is TGCAGCGTTCCAATAGGCGGGGGAGAGACCCAGTACTTC. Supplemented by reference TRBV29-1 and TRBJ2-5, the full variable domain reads SAVISQKPSRDICQRGTSLTIQCQVDSQVTMMFWYRQQPGQSLTLIATANQGSEATYESGFVIDKFPISRPNLTFSTLTVSNMSPEDSSIYLCSVPIGGGETQYFGPGTRLLVL.